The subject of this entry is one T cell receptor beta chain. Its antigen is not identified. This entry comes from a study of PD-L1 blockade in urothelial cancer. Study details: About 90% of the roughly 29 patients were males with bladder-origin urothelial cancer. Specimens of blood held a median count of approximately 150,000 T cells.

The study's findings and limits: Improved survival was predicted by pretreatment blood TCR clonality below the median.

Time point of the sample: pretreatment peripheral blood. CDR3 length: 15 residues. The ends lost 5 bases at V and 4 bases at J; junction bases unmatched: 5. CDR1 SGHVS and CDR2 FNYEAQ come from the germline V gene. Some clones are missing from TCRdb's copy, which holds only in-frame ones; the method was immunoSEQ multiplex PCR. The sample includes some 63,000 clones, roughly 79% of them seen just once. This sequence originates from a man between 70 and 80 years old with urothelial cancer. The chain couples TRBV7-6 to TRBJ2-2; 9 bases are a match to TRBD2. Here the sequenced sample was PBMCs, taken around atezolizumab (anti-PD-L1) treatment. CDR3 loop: CASSLRLAATGELFF. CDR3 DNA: TGTGCCAGCAGCCTAAGACTAGCGGCCACCGGGGAGCTGTTTTTT.